This T cell receptor (beta chain) was captured in a study of cytomegalovirus exposure and HLA in healthy donors. Findings and caveats of the study: Accurate predictions that matched the HLA-A and HLA-B alleles of most subjects were reportedly made from TCR beta sequences. Upon later analysis, TCR association rates were observed to vary by HLA locus, being highest for DRB1 and lowest for HLA-C.

It was with 60 Vbeta and 13 Jbeta primers that the PCR ran. Sequencing used immunoSEQ multiplex PCR; TCRdb keeps in-frame clones, though not all of them. The data show about 160,000 clones, 70% to 75% seen once. Unmatched junction bases numbered 6, after V lost 0 bases and J lost 6 bases. The CDR3 has 17 residues. Germline CDR1 is WNHNN and CDR2 is SYGVQD (reference sequence). The sample holds a few counts of this clone. The target antigen is unknown. The clonotype comes from a man in his late teens or twenties in good health and CMV-seropositive. Sequencing was done on a sample of PBMCs. The genes are TRBV10-1 and TRBJ2-3, with 13 bases matching TRBD2. The CDR3 DNA sequence: TGCGCCAGCAGTGAGTCGGGACTAGCGGGAATTGGGGATACGCAGTATTTT. As protein: CASSESGLAGIGDTQYF.